The rows below give T cell receptor beta chains drawn from one sample of a study of identical twins. MiXCR was run by TCRdb on the 5' RACE reads, yielding one entry per CDR3 protein. Found here are about 660,000 distinct CDR3 sequences, less than 10% of them singletons; the top ten hold approximately 0.89%. The data also belong to a second study, concerning yellow fever vaccine responses in identical twins.

Sequencing was performed on PBMCs. These receptor sequences come from a woman between 18 and 30 years old in good health. CDR3s include the opening cysteine and the closing phenylalanine or tryptophan. The order of the fields is CDR3 length, J gene, D gene, V gene, clone size, CDR3 DNA, CDR3 protein. A D gene is named only where the DNA matches it firmly. Some rows have no size entry. The others give once, few or many, or a class for an expanded clone.

14	TRBJ1-1	.	TRBV7-9	.	TGTGCCAGCAGCTTACGGGTAATGAACACTGAAGCTTTCTTT	CASSLRVMNTEAFF
15	TRBJ1-3	.	TRBV28	many	TGTGCCAGCGTATCTTTAGGGGCTCCAGGAAACACCATATATTTT	CASVSLGAPGNTIYF
15	TRBJ2-7	.	TRBV14	many	TGTGCCAGCAGCCAAGGGAGCGGCTTCTCCTACGAGCAGTACTTC	CASSQGSGFSYEQYF
16	TRBJ2-3	.	TRBV7-9	.	TGTGCCAGCAGCGTGACCGGGGGACTCATCACAGATACGCAGTATTTT	CASSVTGGLITDTQYF
15	TRBJ2-7	.	TRBV14	.	TGTGCCAGCAGCCAAGCTAACCGGGGAGGCTACGAGCAGTACTTC	CASSQANRGGYEQYF
17	TRBJ2-1	.	TRBV10-3	few	TGTGCCATCAGTGACCCCGGGACACCGAGCTCCTACAATGAGCAGTTCTTC	CAISDPGTPSSYNEQFF
16	TRBJ2-3	TRBD2	TRBV4-1	many	TGCGCCAGCAGCCAAGGTAGCGGGAGTCTCGCAGATACGCAGTATTTT	CASSQGSGSLADTQYF
14	TRBJ2-1	.	TRBV29-1	few	TGCAGCGCCCCGACGGGGGAGTCCTACAATGAGCAGTTCTTC	CSAPTGESYNEQFF
16	TRBJ2-7	.	TRBV10-2	many	TGCGCCAGCAGTGAATGGGGAACGGGTAGCTCCTACGAGCAGTACTTC	CASSEWGTGSSYEQYF
14	TRBJ2-7	.	TRBV5-1	few	TGCGCCAGCAGCTTGGAAACCGGGGGTTTGGAGCAGTACTTC	CASSLETGGLEQYF
17	TRBJ1-2	.	TRBV6-5	.	TGTGCCAGCAGTTACTCGCCCTTGGGGGAACCAAACTATGGCTACACCTTC	CASSYSPLGEPNYGYTF
16	TRBJ2-3	.	TRBV21-1	.	TGTGCCAGCAGCAAAGCCCCGACTGGAGGCACAGATACGCAGTATTTT	CASSKAPTGGTDTQYF
15	TRBJ2-6	.	TRBV5-1	few	TGCGCCAGCAGCGTTCCCGGGTCTGGGGCCAACGTCCTGACTTTC	CASSVPGSGANVLTF
13	TRBJ2-7	.	TRBV7-2	few	TGTGCCAGCAGCCCAGACGCAGGGTCCGAGCAGTACTTC	CASSPDAGSEQYF
16	TRBJ2-1	TRBD2	TRBV19	.	TGTGCCAGTAGTCCCCAGCGGGAGGGCCTTTATAATGAGCAGTTCTTC	CASSPQREGLYNEQFF
14	TRBJ2-3	.	TRBV28	few	TGTGCCAGCAGTACCTCGGACGGCCGGAATACGCAGTATTTT	CASSTSDGRNTQYF
15	TRBJ2-1	.	TRBV5-1	few	TGCGCCAGCAGCTTGGTAGCGGAACGCTACAATGAGCAGTTCTTC	CASSLVAERYNEQFF
12	TRBJ2-7	.	TRBV7-9	.	TGTGCCAGCAGCGTACTTGGTGACGAGCAGTACTTC	CASSVLGDEQYF
17	TRBJ2-1	TRBD2	TRBV28	few	TGTGCCAGCAGTTTAATAGTAGCGGGAGAAACTTACAATGAGCAGTTCTTC	CASSLIVAGETYNEQFF
13	TRBJ2-2	.	TRBV6-6	few	TGTGCCAGCAGGCCCCGGACATCCGGGGAGCTGTTTTTT	CASRPRTSGELFF
15	TRBJ1-2	.	TRBV29-1	.	TGCAGCGTTGAAGATCGGGAGGCAGCGGACTATGGCTACACCTTC	CSVEDREAADYGYTF
14	TRBJ2-1	TRBD2	TRBV12-3/TRBV12-4	many	TGTGCCAGCAGGGCGAAGCTAGCGGACAATGAGCAGTTCTTC	CASRAKLADNEQFF
14	TRBJ2-7	.	TRBV29-1	many	TGCAGCGTGGTACCTCCGGGACGGTCGTACGAGCAGTACTTC	CSVVPPGRSYEQYF
14	TRBJ2-3	.	TRBV20-1	few	TGCAGTGCTCCCTCTTGGGGGAACGAGGATACGCAGTATTTT	CSAPSWGNEDTQYF
12	TRBJ2-1	.	TRBV3-1	many	TGTGCCAGCAGCCTGCTGGTCAATGAGCAGTTCTTC	CASSLLVNEQFF
15	TRBJ2-3	.	TRBV20-1	few	TGCAGTGCTAGTAATCCAGGGGTAACAACAGATACGCAGTATTTT	CSASNPGVTTDTQYF
11	TRBJ2-7	.	TRBV29-1	many	TGCAGCGTTGAATCGAACGCACACCAGTACTTC	CSVESNAHQYF